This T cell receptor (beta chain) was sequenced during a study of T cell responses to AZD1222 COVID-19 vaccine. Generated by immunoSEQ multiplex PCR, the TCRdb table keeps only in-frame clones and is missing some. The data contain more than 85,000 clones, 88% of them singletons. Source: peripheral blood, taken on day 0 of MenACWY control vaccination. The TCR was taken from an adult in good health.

In DNA, the CDR3 is TGTGCCAGCAGCCCAGGGGGCCCTAGACAGGGGTCCTACGAGCAGTACTTC. Its protein is CASSPGGPRQGSYEQYF. This chain links TRBV7-2 with TRBJ2-7, with 8 positions matching TRBD1. The V gene's germline CDR1 is SGHTA and CDR2 FQGNSA. There are 17 residues in the CDR3. The V segment lost 5 bases and the J segment 1 base; nucleotides outside the gene matches: 13.